Following are 12 T cell receptor beta chains from one sample sequenced in a study of regulatory T cells in long-lasting Graves disease. CDR3 regions were amplified by Arm-PCR using iRepertoire HTBI primers to build TCR beta libraries. TCRdb fed the multiplex PCR reads into MiXCR, producing one record per CDR3 protein. Here the sample spans some 500,000 distinct CDR3 sequences, roughly 14% being singletons. Noted time point: newly diagnosed GD, antithyroid drugs for less than 3 months. PBMC RNA served as the TCR library source. Separately, the same data were catalogued under a study of T cells in Graves' hyperthyroidism and ophthalmopathy.

The sample in question was peripheral blood mononuclear cells (PBMCs), obtained at new diagnosis, from a patient treated with antithyroid drugs. The receptor source for this set is a man aged 30-40 years with Graves disease.

In this sample, this clonotype turned up a few times. The V gene is TRBV4-1, the J gene TRBJ2-1; TRBD2 aligns across 9 bases. There are 18 residues in the CDR3. With 4 bases clipped from V and 0 bases from J, the junction kept 10 bases outside the gene matches. The germline V gene has CDR1 MGHRA and CDR2 YSYEKL. The CDR3 protein is CASSPLWGSGGSYNEQFF. The CDR3 coding sequence is TGCGCCAGCAGCCCGCTCTGGGGTAGCGGGGGCTCCTACAATGAGCAGTTCTTC.

This clonotype was seen many times. The chain carries TRBV6-1 and TRBJ1-1; TRBD1 matches at 7 bases. The CDR3 runs 16 residues. V lost 5 bases to trimming and J lost 2 bases; unmatched junction nucleotides: 11. Germline loops: CDR1 MNHNS, CDR2 SASEGT. The CDR3: CASSPWRTGANTEAFF. The DNA for the CDR3 is TGTGCCAGCAGTCCCTGGCGGACAGGCGCTAACACTGAAGCTTTCTTT.

About this clonotype itself: A single base separates this from a much larger clone, so it may be a read error. The chain recombines TRBV20-1 with TRBJ2-1, with D unresolved. The germline gives CDR1 DFQATT, CDR2 SNEGSKA (reference sequence). The CDR3 runs to 14 residues. CDR3 in DNA: TGCAGTGCTCCCTCGGGTGTCTCCTACAATGAGCGGTTCTTC. Translation gives CSAPSGVSYNERFF.

This sequence joins TRBV4-2 and TRBJ2-3, with D unclear. The J call may not be correct, given that the DNA end is closer to TRBJ2-7. Germline CDR1 reads LGHNA; CDR2 reads YNFKEQ. The CDR3 sequence is 17 residues long. This CDR3 reads CASSQDLSRLSSYEQYF. In DNA form, the CDR3 reads TGTGCCAGCAGCCAAGATCTTTCGCGGCTAAGCTCCTACGAGCAGTACTTC.

This clonotype was found a few times. A read error may account for a junction end that differs from germline. The CDR3 nucleotides read TGCACCAGCAGCTTGTCGCGAGGGGACCTATCCTACGAGCAGTACTTC. Translated, it gives CTSSLSRGDLSYEQYF. The J gene is TRBJ2-7, the V gene TRBV5-1; perhaps D is TRBD1 or TRBD2 (5 bases each). Germline V gene data show CDR1 as SGHRS and CDR2 as YFSETQ. This CDR3 contains 16 residues.

As for this clonotype: A far larger clone is a single base away, which makes a read error likely. This rearrangement joins TRBV6-5 to TRBJ2-5; 7 bases are a match to TRBD1. The CDR3 is 14 residues long. The junction had 1 base not matched to a gene; V was cut back by 2 bases and J by 1 base. CDR1 MNHEY and CDR2 SVGAGI come from the germline V gene. The CDR3 DNA reads as TGTGCCAGCAGTTACGGGGACAGCCAAGAGACCCAGTACTTC. Translation: CASSYGDSQETQYF.

The chain uses TRBV18 and TRBJ2-7; D call uncertain. The CDR3 has 13 amino acids. Germline V gene data show CDR1 as KGHSH and CDR2 as LQKENI. V lost 5 bases to trimming and J lost 3 bases, with 11 bases between them. This CDR3 is CASSSTLDYEQYF. In nucleotides, the CDR3 is TGTGCCAGCTCATCGACTCTGGACTACGAGCAGTACTTC.

This clonotype has more than one count but fewer than ten. A clone one base away is much larger, so this may be a read error. V gene TRBV6-1 combines with J gene TRBJ2-1; 7 bases are a match to TRBD2. CDR3 length: 15 amino acids. Germline V gene lookup returns CDR1 MNHNS and CDR2 SASEGT. Written as DNA, the CDR3 is TGTGCCAGCACCCCCGGGGAGGGAGACAGCAATGAGCAGTCCTTC. Residues: CASTPGEGDSNEQSF.

In the case of this clonotype: This may come from a read error, since a much larger clone is one base off. The J gene is TRBJ2-3, the V gene TRBV7-9, with TRBD2 matching over 7 bases. Gene TRBJ2-5 matches the end of the DNA better, so the J call may be wrong. The CDR3 is 13 residues long. Germline values: CDR1 SEHNR, CDR2 FQNEAQ (reference sequence). Here the CDR3 DNA reads TGTGCCAACAGCGGGGTCGAGGGGGAGACCCAGTACTTC. Amino acid sequence: CANSGVEGETQYF.

This clonotype was counted ten times or more. The rearrangement joins TRBV7-6 to TRBJ1-1; 7 bases match TRBD1. Germline-derived CDR1 and CDR2 are SGHVS and FNYEAQ. The length of the CDR3 is 18 residues. The trim removed 6 bases at V and 0 bases at J, leaving 16 bases unmatched. This chain's CDR3 is CASSPTGSPGQLNTEAFF. CDR3 nucleotide sequence: TGTGCCAGCAGTCCTACCGGGAGTCCGGGACAGCTGAACACTGAAGCTTTCTTT.

The sample holds many counts of this clonotype. The genes are TRBV20-1 and TRBJ1-2; D gene ambiguous. Per germline, CDR1 DFQATT and CDR2 SNEGSKA (reference sequence). Trimming left V 6 bases short and J 10 bases short, with 18 bases between. This CDR3 comprises 12 residues. CDR3 sequence: CSAADAMAHYTF. The CDR3 nucleotides are TGCAGTGCCGCGGACGCAATGGCGCACTACACCTTC.

This clonotype occurred a few times. The rearrangement uses TRBV2 and TRBJ2-2, with 7 bases that match TRBD1. This CDR3 is 16 amino acids long. The germline V gene has CDR1 SNHLY and CDR2 FYNNEI. J lost 1 base, V lost 6 bases, and 8 bases had no gene match. Here the CDR3 reads CASRQTGALNTGELFF. Written as DNA, the CDR3 is TGTGCCAGCAGACAAACAGGGGCATTGAACACCGGGGAGCTGTTTTTT.